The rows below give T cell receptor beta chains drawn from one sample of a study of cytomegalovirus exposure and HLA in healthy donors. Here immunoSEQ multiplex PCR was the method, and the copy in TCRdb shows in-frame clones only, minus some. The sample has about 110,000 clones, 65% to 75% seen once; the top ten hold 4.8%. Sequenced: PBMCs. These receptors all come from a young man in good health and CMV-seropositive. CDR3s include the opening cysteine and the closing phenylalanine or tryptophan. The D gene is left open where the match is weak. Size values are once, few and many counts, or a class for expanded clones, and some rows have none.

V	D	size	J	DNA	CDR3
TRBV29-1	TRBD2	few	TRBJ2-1	TGCAGCGTTGATAGCGGGGAGGAGCAGTTCTTC	CSVDSGEEQFF
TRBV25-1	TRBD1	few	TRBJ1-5	TGTGCCAGCAGCCTCGGGACAGAGGGAGTGGCCCAGCATTTT	CASSLGTEGVAQHF
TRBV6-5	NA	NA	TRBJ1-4	TGTGCCAGCAGTTATTCCGCAGGGTACACTAATGAAAAACTGTTTTTT	CASSYSAGYTNEKLFF
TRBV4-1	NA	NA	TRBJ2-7	TGCGCCAGCAGCCAAGACGCCAGGGAAACCCTTAACTCCAAGCAGTACTTC	CASSQDARETLNSKQYF
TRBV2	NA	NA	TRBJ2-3	TGTGCCAGCAGTGGAGCACAGGGTAGCACAGATACGCAGTATTTT	CASSGAQGSTDTQYF
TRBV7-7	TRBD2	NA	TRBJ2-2	TGTGCCAGCAGCGTTACTAGCGGGGGGACCGGGGAGCTGTTTTTT	CASSVTSGGTGELFF
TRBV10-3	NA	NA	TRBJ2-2	TGTGCCATCAGGAGCGCGGGCACCGGGGAGCTGTTTTTT	CAIRSAGTGELFF
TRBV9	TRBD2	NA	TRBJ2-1	TGTGCCAGCAGCGTTTATAGCGGGGGGGGGTACAATGAGCAGTTCTTC	CASSVYSGGGYNEQFF
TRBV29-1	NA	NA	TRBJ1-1	TGCAGCGTTCGCTGGACTTCGTGGGGCACTGAAGCTTTCTTT	CSVRWTSWGTEAFF
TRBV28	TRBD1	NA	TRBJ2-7	TGTGCCAGCAGGCTGGGACAGGGGGCCTACTACGAGCAGTACTTC	CASRLGQGAYYEQYF
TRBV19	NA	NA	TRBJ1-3	TGTGCCAGTAGTAGATCCCCGGGACTGAGCTCTGGAAACACCATATATTTT	CASSRSPGLSSGNTIYF
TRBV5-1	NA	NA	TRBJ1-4	TGCGCCAGCAGCTTGGCCGGGGAAAAACTGTTTTTT	CASSLAGEKLFF
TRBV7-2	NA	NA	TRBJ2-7	TGTGCCAGCAGCCTTAACGGACAGTACGAGCAGTACTTC	CASSLNGQYEQYF
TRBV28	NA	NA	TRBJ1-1	TGTGCCAGCAGTTTTAGACAGCTGAACACTGAAGCTTTCTTT	CASSFRQLNTEAFF
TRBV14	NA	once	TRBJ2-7	TGTGCCAGCAGCCATAACTACGAGCAGTACTTC	CASSHNYEQYF
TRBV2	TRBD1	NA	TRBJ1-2	TGTGCCAGCGATGGGACAGACACTAACTATGGCTACACCTTC	CASDGTDTNYGYTF
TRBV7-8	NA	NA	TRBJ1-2	TGTGCCAGCAGCTTAGGTACAGGCCCCTATGGCTACACCTTC	CASSLGTGPYGYTF
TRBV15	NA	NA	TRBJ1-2	TGTGCCACCAGCAGAGTTGCAGGGGTCAACTATGGCTACACCTTC	CATSRVAGVNYGYTF
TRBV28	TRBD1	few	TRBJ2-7	TGTGCCAGCCTTTCCCAAGGGACAGGGTTTGCCGAGCAGTACTTC	CASLSQGTGFAEQYF
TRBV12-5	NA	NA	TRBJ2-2	TGTGCTAGTGGTTTGGGGCCGCGGGTGGGAACCGGGGAGCTGTTTTTT	CASGLGPRVGTGELFF
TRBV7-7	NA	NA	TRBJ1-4	TGTGCCAGCAGCCCCACAGGGTCTAATGAAAAACTGTTTTTT	CASSPTGSNEKLFF
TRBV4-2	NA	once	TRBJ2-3	TGTGCCAGCAGCCAAGACTCTGGACAGTACACAGATACGCAGTATTTT	CASSQDSGQYTDTQYF
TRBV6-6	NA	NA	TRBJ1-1	TGTGCCAGCAGTCCAGCGGGGAGGGGGGGCACTGAAGCTTTCTTT	CASSPAGRGGTEAFF
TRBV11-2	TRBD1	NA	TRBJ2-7	TGTGCCAGCAGCACAAGACAGGGTAGCTACGAGCAGTACTTC	CASSTRQGSYEQYF